The source of this T cell receptor (beta chain) is a study of blood T cells in healthy people across ages. Germline loops: CDR1 SGHTA, CDR2 FQGNSA. V shed 5 bases and J 4 bases; nucleotides not matched to a gene: 10. This CDR3 contains 15 residues. Through a sample-barcoded 5' primer and a J-beta primer mix, a second PCR was run for roughly 6 to 11 cycles. The study obtained at least 3 million CDR3-containing paired-end reads from every sample. TCRdb re-called the 5' RACE reads with MiXCR, one entry per CDR3 protein. The sample has 800,000 or so distinct CDR3 sequences, roughly 25% seen once; the top ten hold 3% to 4%. The same data also contributed to another study, on T cells of mothers and their children. That work adds: The output of TCR recombination is shaped by thymic selection similarly in related and unrelated pairs.

The receptor was isolated from a boy aged 5-17 years in good health. Sequencing was performed on blood. The gene calls are TRBV7-2 and TRBJ1-2; TRBD1 agrees at 7 bases. As DNA, the CDR3 is TGTGCCAGCAGCGTACAGCGACAGGGAGGCTATGGCTACACCTTC. This gives the protein CASSVQRQGGYGYTF.